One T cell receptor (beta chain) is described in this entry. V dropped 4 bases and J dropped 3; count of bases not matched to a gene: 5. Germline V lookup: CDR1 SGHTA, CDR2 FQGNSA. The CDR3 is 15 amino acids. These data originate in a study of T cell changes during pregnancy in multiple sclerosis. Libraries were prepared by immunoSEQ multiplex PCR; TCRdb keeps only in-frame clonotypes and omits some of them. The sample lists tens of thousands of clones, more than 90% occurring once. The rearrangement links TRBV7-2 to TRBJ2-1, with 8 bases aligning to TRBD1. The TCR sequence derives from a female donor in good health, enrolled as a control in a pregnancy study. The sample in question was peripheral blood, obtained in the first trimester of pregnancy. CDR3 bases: TGTGCCAGCAGCTACGACAGGGGTGGCTACAATGAGCAGTTCTTC. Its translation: CASSYDRGGYNEQFF.